This T cell receptor (beta chain) was sequenced during a study of blood T cell repertoires in COVID-19. Study background: Acute-phase and convalescent COVID-19 samples originated in the United States, Italy and Spain. Sources were T cells, B-cell-depleted T cells, or PBMCs; the material itself was cDNA or gDNA.

The authors' processing: Amplification from reference gene primers served as the basis for estimated nucleated cell counts. The repertoire was sequenced with immunoSEQ multiplex PCR; TCRdb's copy has only in-frame clones and lacks some. That table furnishes V, J and clone size, whereas the DNA furnished D and trimming. The repertoire holds around 53,000 clones, with approximately 87% as singletons. Enrolment of Seattle patients took place during active infection, and they were followed longitudinally. The CDR3 runs 14 residues. In germline, CDR1 is SGHDT, CDR2 YYEEEE. V lost 4 bases and J 7 bases, leaving 14 bases between the germline ends.

Specimen: peripheral blood. This sequence originates from a woman aged 55 to 70 with COVID-19, enrolled during active disease. The rearrangement links TRBV5-6 to TRBJ1-4; no firm D call. For the CDR3, the DNA is TGTGCCAGCAGCCCAGGTGGAGGGCCTGAAAAACTGTTTTTT. It codes for CASSPGGGPEKLFF.